Below, 15 T cell receptor beta chains from the same sample are listed, as sequenced in a study of T-cell reconstitution after alpha-beta-depleted transplantation in children. For TCRbeta, the library was prepared with unique molecular identifiers. A single record per CDR3 protein comes from TCRdb applying MiXCR to the PCR reads. Among more than 85,000 distinct CDR3 sequences listed, 10% were seen once. The sample was PBMCs from the stem cell graft donor, taken from the stem cell graft. These receptors all come from a human donor who donated a stem cell graft to a child with acute lymphoblastic leukemia.

At least ten counts were recorded for this clonotype. This rearrangement joins TRBV6-5 to TRBJ1-5, with a weak D call TRBD1 (6 bases). The CDR3 spans 18 residues. Germline V gene sequence: CDR1 MNHEY, CDR2 SVGAGI. The ends were cut back, 0 bases at V and 6 bases at J, with 21 bases in the middle. The CDR3 is CASSYSGQPGGLAQPQHF. The CDR3 nucleotides read TGTGCCAGCAGTTACTCCGGACAGCCTGGGGGTCTAGCTCAGCCCCAGCATTTT.

As regards this clonotype: At one of its ends the junction is not consistent with the germline gene, which may arise from a read error. CDR3 region: CGSSLVGTDTQYF. Here the CDR3 DNA reads TGTGGCAGCAGCTTAGTTGGCACAGATACGCAGTATTTT. The chain is built from TRBV7-9 and TRBJ2-3; D is unclear. Germline V gene lookup returns CDR1 SEHNR and CDR2 FQNEAQ (reference sequence). The CDR3 contains 13 residues.

This clonotype has a count of ten or more. The chain has TRBV7-2 and TRBJ2-3; a weak D match, TRBD2 (6 bases). CDR3 length: 14 amino acids. Germline CDR1 is SGHTA and CDR2 is FQGNSA. Trimming cost V 5 bases and J 4 bases, with 13 bases left between them. The CDR3 region has the DNA TGTGCCAGCAGCCTTAACCAGCGGGCAGATACGCAGTATTTT. Translating it yields CASSLNQRADTQYF.

This clonotype has a count of ten or more. The chain links TRBV2 to TRBJ2-7; 15 bases agree with TRBD2. CDR1 SNHLY and CDR2 FYNNEI come from the germline V gene. This CDR3 comprises 17 residues. V gave up 4 bases and J gave up 4 bases; unmatched junction bases: 8. The chain's CDR3 is CASSGGLAGGTNYEQYF. The CDR3 DNA sequence: TGTGCCAGCAGTGGGGGACTAGCGGGGGGAACGAATTACGAGCAGTACTTC. Full variable domain (remainder filled in from reference TRBV2 and TRBJ2-7): EPEVTQTPSHQVTQMGQEVILRCVPISNHLYFYWYRQILGQKVEFLVSFYNNEISEKSEIFDDQFSVERPDGSNFTLKIRSTKLEDSAMYFCASSGGLAGGTNYEQYFGPGTRLTVT.

This clonotype was picked up many times. The rearrangement joins TRBV29-1 to TRBJ1-3; D unclear. V lost 7 bases to trimming and J lost 2 bases, with 12 bases between them. The CDR3 runs 13 residues. Germline CDR1 is SQVTM and CDR2 is ANQGSEA. The DNA of the CDR3 is TGCAGCGCGAGCCGGAGAGCTGGAAACACCATATATTTT. This gives the protein CSASRRAGNTIYF.

This clonotype has ten or more counts. This chain joins TRBV5-1 and TRBJ2-1; 9 bases align to TRBD2. V lost 4 bases, J lost 4 bases, and 3 bases stayed unmatched. Germline loops: CDR1 SGHRS, CDR2 YFSETQ. CDR3 length equals 14 residues. The CDR3, as DNA: TGCGCCAGCAGCGGAAGCGGGGGGTACAATGAGCAGTTCTTC. Its protein is CASSGSGGYNEQFF.

In its sample, this clonotype was seen many times. The chain recombines TRBV14 with TRBJ2-3; 10 bases map to TRBD2. Per the germline V gene, CDR1 is SGHDN and CDR2 is FVKESK. The CDR3 is made up of 15 amino acids. The junction had 4 bases not matched to a gene; V was cut back by 3 bases and J by 4 bases. CDR3 sequence (DNA): TGTGCCAGCAGCCAGTGGACTAGCGGATCAGATACGCAGTATTTT. This codes for CASSQWTSGSDTQYF.

This clonotype came up many times. This chain links TRBV20-1 with TRBJ1-1; 7 bases are shared with TRBD1. The CDR3 runs to 12 residues. Per germline, CDR1 DFQATT and CDR2 SNEGSKA (reference sequence). DNA for the CDR3: TGCATGCGACAGGGCCTCACGGCTGAAGCTTTCTTT. This sequence encodes CMRQGLTAEAFF.

This clonotype was detected many times. This chain links TRBV5-4 with TRBJ2-3; D remains ambiguous. Germline V gives CDR1 SGHNT, CDR2 YYREEE (reference sequence). The CDR3 has 15 amino acids. Trimming removed 4 bases at V and 2 bases at J, with 14 bases between. The CDR3 sequence is CASSEAGPYTDTQYF. In DNA, the CDR3 is TGTGCCAGCAGCGAAGCTGGACCCTACACAGATACGCAGTATTTT.

This clonotype has a count of ten or more. The V gene is TRBV20-1, the J gene TRBJ1-2; D gene ambiguous. The CDR3 loop spans 13 amino acids. Germline assignment: CDR1 DFQATT and CDR2 SNEGSKA (reference sequence). Trimming cost V 3 bases and J 4 bases, with 12 bases left between them. CDR3 amino acids: CSASTGRVYGYTF. The CDR3 DNA reads as TGCAGTGCTAGTACGGGGAGGGTCTATGGCTACACCTTC.

This clonotype was seen at least ten times. V gene TRBV6-4 combines with J gene TRBJ2-1, with 7 bases that match TRBD1. Germline-derived CDR1 and CDR2 are MRHNA and SNTAGT. The CDR3 has 19 amino acids. Trimming took 6 bases from V and 9 from J; bases not matched to a gene: 26. The CDR3, as DNA: TGTGCCAGCAGGCCCCCGCTCGAGGACACAGGCTGGCACAGGGGTGAGCAGTTCTTC. Its protein is CASRPPLEDTGWHRGEQFF.

This clonotype was observed at least ten times. This sequence joins TRBV29-1 and TRBJ1-2, with D perhaps TRBD1 (6 bases). Germline values: CDR1 SQVTM, CDR2 ANQGSEA. The CDR3 is 11 amino acids. V lost 4 bases to trimming and J lost 4 bases, with 7 bases between them. CDR3 region: CSVARGYGYTF. CDR3 sequence (DNA): TGCAGCGTTGCCAGGGGCTATGGCTACACCTTC.

This clonotype was observed at least ten times. This CDR3 reads CASPTSGGAGLGTDTQYF. CDR3 bases: TGTGCCAGCCCCACTAGCGGGGGGGCCGGCTTGGGCACAGATACGCAGTATTTT. The V call is TRBV11-1, the J call TRBJ2-3, with TRBD2 matching 13 bases. V shed 8 bases, J shed 1 base, and the junction held 12 bases outside the gene matches. From germline, CDR1 is SGHAT and CDR2 FQDESV (reference sequence). CDR3 length: 18 amino acids.

This clonotype was seen at least ten times. This rearrangement joins TRBV30 to TRBJ2-1, with 7 positions matching TRBD2. This CDR3 region has 15 residues. Germline CDR1 GTSNPN, CDR2 SVGIG (reference sequence). J lost 0 bases, V lost 1 base, and 3 bases had no gene match. CDR3 region: CAWSGGGSSYNEQFF. The CDR3 coding sequence is TGTGCCTGGAGTGGTGGCGGGAGCTCCTACAATGAGCAGTTCTTC.

This clonotype has at least ten counts. The chain employs TRBV27 and TRBJ1-2, with 8 bases lining up with TRBD1. Germline lookup yields CDR1 MNHEY and CDR2 SMNVEV (reference sequence). V shed 5 bases, J shed 5 bases, and the junction held 13 bases outside the gene matches. CDR3 length: 16 amino acids. CDR3 region: CASSRSKTGVGYGYTF. The CDR3 region has the DNA TGTGCCAGCAGTCGTAGTAAGACAGGGGTCGGGTATGGCTACACCTTC.